This T cell receptor beta chain was identified during a study of CD8 T cells in ankylosing spondylitis. Findings and limits, study-wide: As reported, disease-linked clones showed significant enrichment in matched ankylosing spondylitis synovial fluid. Within ankylosing spondylitis blood, a TCR beta motif made up of seven to nine highly homologous variants appeared to be characteristic.

Each CDR3 protein is one row after TCRdb ran MiXCR on the 5' RACE reads. This table has 800,000 to 900,000 distinct CDR3 sequences, about 10% appearing once. This CDR3 has 16 residues. Trimming cost V 0 bases and J 0 bases, with 13 bases left between them. CDR1 and CDR2 from the germline V gene are DFQATT and SNEGSKA (reference sequence). A remark on this clonotype: Its cognate antigen is unknown.

What was sequenced was blood, either unsorted or a sorted T cell fraction (not recorded which). The chain is built from TRBV20-1 and TRBJ2-3, with a possible D match to TRBD2 (6 bases). This clonotype originated in a male donor with ankylosing spondylitis. CDR3 sequence (DNA): TGCAGTGCTAGAGATAGGACTACTGGTAGCACAGATACGCAGTATTTT. It codes for CSARDRTTGSTDTQYF.